The 6 T cell receptor beta chains below come from one sample, sequenced in a study of regulatory T cells in long-lasting Graves disease. As to time point: newly diagnosed GD, antithyroid drugs for less than 3 months. From PBMCs, RNA was extracted and then used to make the TCR library. iRepertoire HTBI primers and Arm-PCR of CDR3 regions built TCR beta libraries. TCRdb re-called the multiplex PCR reads with MiXCR, one entry per CDR3 protein. The table has about 560,000 distinct CDR3 sequences, roughly a sixth seen once; the top ten hold about 12%. These data were likewise used in another study, on T cells in Graves' hyperthyroidism and ophthalmopathy.

The sequencing used peripheral blood mononuclear cells (PBMCs), collected at new diagnosis, from a patient treated with antithyroid drugs. All receptors come from a man between 18 and 35 years old with Graves disease.

Of note for this clonotype: A read error may be the cause here, since a much bigger clone is one base away. The CDR3 protein is CSATGTRAEAFF. The CDR3 DNA sequence: TGCAGTGCTACAGGGACGAGGGCTGAAGCTTTCTTT. The V gene is TRBV20-1, the J gene TRBJ1-1, with D possibly TRBD1 on 5 matching bases. This CDR3 region has 12 residues. Per germline, CDR1 DFQATT and CDR2 SNEGSKA (reference sequence). The ends were cut back, 4 bases at V and 6 bases at J, with 12 bases in the middle.

There are many counts of this clonotype. The CDR3 spells CASSLSGLSNQPQHF. The CDR3 DNA is TGTGCCAGCAGCTTAAGTGGACTGAGCAATCAGCCCCAGCATTTT. The gene calls are TRBV11-2 and TRBJ1-5, with D uncertain. The V gene's germline CDR1 is SGHAT and CDR2 FQNNGV. The CDR3 consists of 15 residues. The V and J ends lost 2 bases and 1 base respectively, with 9 bases between them.

In this sample, this clonotype turned up many times. This rearrangement joins TRBV11-2 to TRBJ2-4; 9 bases align to TRBD2. CDR1 and CDR2 from the germline V gene are SGHAT and FQNNGV. J lost 4 bases, V lost 5 bases, and 9 bases had no gene match. The length of the CDR3 is 16 residues. CDR3 DNA: TGTGCCAGCAGCCCTTCTAGCGGGAACCTTAAAAACATTCAGTACTTC. Translated: CASSPSSGNLKNIQYF.

This clonotype was counted only a few times. The V call is TRBV7-3, the J call TRBJ2-5; 9 bases agree with TRBD2. After removal of 3 bases from V and 2 bases from J, the junction contained 4 bases not matched to a gene. The CDR3 consists of 15 residues. The V gene's germline CDR1 is SGHTA and CDR2 FQGTGA. CDR3 DNA: TGTGCCAGCAGCTTCGGGACTAGCTCACAAGAGACCCAGTACTTC. Translation: CASSFGTSSQETQYF.

This clonotype showed up just once. This chain uses TRBV12-3 or TRBV12-4 with TRBJ1-2, with TRBD1 as a possible D gene (5 bases). This CDR3 is 14 amino acids long. The ends were cut back, 6 bases at V and 5 bases at J, with 16 bases in the middle. This chain's CDR3 is CASSTGGEGYGYTF. The CDR3 coding sequence is TGTGCCAGCAGCACCGGGGGGGAGGGGTATGGCTACACCTTC.

Ten or more counts support this clonotype. V gene TRBV12-3 or TRBV12-4 combines with J gene TRBJ1-4; a possible D gene is TRBD1 (6 bases). Trimming removed 5 bases at V and 7 bases at J, with 20 bases between. The CDR3 consists of 16 residues. CDR3 coding DNA: TGTGCCAGCAGTCGGGACGAGGGGGTCCCTTCTGAAAAACTGTTTTTT. As protein: CASSRDEGVPSEKLFF.